This T cell receptor (beta chain) was captured by sequencing in a study of CD4 T cells in relation to SARS-CoV-2 and coronaviruses. Study-wide background: TCR beta CDR3s were sequenced after roughly eleven-day antigen culture of PBMCs. The HLA restriction of the shared crossreactive spike epitopes was mapped.

The unexposed donors gave CD4+ T cells in about 2011-2019, prior to COVID-19. After 10 to 11 days of culture, CD4+ T cells were isolated. V was clipped by 0 bases and J by 7 bases, with 10 bases between them. The germline gives CDR1 SGHTA, CDR2 FQGNSA. The CDR3 contains 14 residues. TCRdb keeps only in-frame clones here, not all; method: immunoSEQ multiplex PCR. In the table there are 25,000 to 35,000 clones, approximately 80% of which are singletons. Note on this clone: Its antigen is currently unknown.

This receptor was identified in a human donor in good health. Sequenced input: CD4+ T cells from PBMCs, cultured in vitro. The rearrangement uses TRBV7-2 and TRBJ2-1, with D possibly matching TRBD2 (7 bases). The DNA for the CDR3 is TGTGCCAGCAGCTTAGCGGGGGGGCGGAATGAGCAGTTCTTC. Its translation is CASSLAGGRNEQFF.